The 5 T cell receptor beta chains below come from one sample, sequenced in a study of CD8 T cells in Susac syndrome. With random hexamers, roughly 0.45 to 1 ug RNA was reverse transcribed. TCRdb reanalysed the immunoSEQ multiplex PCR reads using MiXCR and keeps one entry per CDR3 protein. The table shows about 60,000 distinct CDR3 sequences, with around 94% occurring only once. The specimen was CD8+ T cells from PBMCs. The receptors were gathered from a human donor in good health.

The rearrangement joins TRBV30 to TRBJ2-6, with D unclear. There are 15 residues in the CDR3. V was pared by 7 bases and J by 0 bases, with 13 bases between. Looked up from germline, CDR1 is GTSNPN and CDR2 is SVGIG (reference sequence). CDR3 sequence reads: CASIIVPSGANVLTF. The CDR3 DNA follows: TGTGCCTCCATTATAGTACCCTCTGGGGCCAACGTCCTGACTTTC. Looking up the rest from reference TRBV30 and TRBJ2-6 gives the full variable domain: SQTIHQWPATLVQPVGSPLSLECTVEGTSNPNLYWYRQAAGRGLQLLFYSVGIGQISSEVPQNLSASRPQDRQFILSSKKLLLSDSGFYLCASIIVPSGANVLTFGAGSRLTVL.

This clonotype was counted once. The CDR3 loop is CSVGGAVGGGFNEQFF. CDR3 nucleotide sequence: TGCAGCGTTGGGGGGGCGGTGGGGGGAGGTTTCAATGAGCAGTTCTTC. V is TRBV29-1 and J is TRBJ2-1; D is tentatively TRBD1 or TRBD2 (6 bases each). CDR1 and CDR2 from the germline V gene are SQVTM and ANQGSEA. This CDR3 region has 16 residues. V lost 4 bases and J lost 6, with 22 bases in between.

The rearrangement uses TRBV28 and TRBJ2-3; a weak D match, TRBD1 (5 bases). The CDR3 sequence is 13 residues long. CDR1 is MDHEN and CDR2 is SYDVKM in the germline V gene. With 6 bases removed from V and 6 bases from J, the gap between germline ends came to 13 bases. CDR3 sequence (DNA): TGTGCCAGCAGGCCCCCAGGGTCCGATACGCAGTATTTT. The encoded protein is CASRPPGSDTQYF.

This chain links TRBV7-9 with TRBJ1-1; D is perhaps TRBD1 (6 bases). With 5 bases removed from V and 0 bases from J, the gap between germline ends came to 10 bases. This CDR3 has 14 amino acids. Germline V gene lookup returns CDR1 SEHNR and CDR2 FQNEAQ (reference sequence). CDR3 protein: CASSLDSMNTEAFF. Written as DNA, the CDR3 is TGTGCCAGCAGCCTGGACAGCATGAACACTGAAGCTTTCTTT.

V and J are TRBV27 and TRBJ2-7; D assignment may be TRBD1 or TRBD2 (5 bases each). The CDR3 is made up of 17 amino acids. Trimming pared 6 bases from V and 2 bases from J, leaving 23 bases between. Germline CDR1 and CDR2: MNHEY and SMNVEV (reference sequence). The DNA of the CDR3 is TGTGCCAGCAGCTTAAAGTGGGGAGCAGGGCCCCCCTACGAGCAGTACTTC. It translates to CASSLKWGAGPPYEQYF.